A selection of T cell receptor beta chains follows, all from one sample in a study of T cells in Graves' hyperthyroidism and ophthalmopathy. Using its own MiXCR run on the multiplex PCR reads, TCRdb lists one record per CDR3 protein. The table has about 400,000 distinct CDR3 sequences, around 16% seen once; the top ten hold approximately 14%. Sequencing was done on a sample of blood. The receptors stem from a woman younger than 35 with Graves' hyperthyroidism. The CDR3 runs from the conserved cysteine through the conserved F or W. Each record gives: J gene, D gene, clone size, V gene, CDR3 protein, CDR3 DNA. D genes are given only for firm matches. Not every row has a clone size; where given, it reads once, few, many or a size class.

j_gene: TRBJ1-5
d_gene: -
abundance: -
v_gene: TRBV6-5
CDR3aa: CASSLGAFNQPQHF
CDR3nt: TGTGCCAGCAGTTTGGGGGCTTTTAATCAGCCCCAGCATTTT

j_gene: TRBJ1-5
d_gene: -
abundance: many
v_gene: TRBV6-2/TRBV6-3
CDR3aa: CASHRTSSTSNQPQHF
CDR3nt: TGTGCCAGCCACCGGACGAGCTCCACTAGCAATCAGCCCCAGCATTTT

j_gene: TRBJ1-1
d_gene: TRBD1
abundance: -
v_gene: TRBV6-5
CDR3aa: CASSYPSGTGITEAFF
CDR3nt: TGTGCCAGCAGTTACCCTTCCGGGACAGGGATCACTGAAGCTTTCTTT

j_gene: TRBJ1-4
d_gene: TRBD1
abundance: -
v_gene: TRBV5-6
CDR3aa: CASSLYDRENNEKLFF
CDR3nt: TGTGCCAGCAGCCTGTACGACAGGGAAAATAATGAAAAACTGTTTTTT

j_gene: TRBJ1-4
d_gene: -
abundance: few
v_gene: TRBV18
CDR3aa: CASSPAGASNEKLFF
CDR3nt: TGTGCCAGCTCACCAGCGGGGGCGTCTAATGAAAAACTGTTTTTT

j_gene: TRBJ1-3
d_gene: TRBD1
abundance: many
v_gene: TRBV28
CDR3aa: CASSFSGGGNTIYF
CDR3nt: TGTGCCAGCAGTTTTTCAGGGGGTGGAAACACCATATATTTT

j_gene: TRBJ2-1
d_gene: TRBD2
abundance: few
v_gene: TRBV25-1
CDR3aa: CASSGWGSGTSYNEQFF
CDR3nt: TGTGCCAGCAGTGGGTGGGGTAGCGGGACCTCCTACAATGAGCAGTTCTTC

j_gene: TRBJ1-5
d_gene: -
abundance: -
v_gene: TRBV20-1
CDR3aa: CSARDRVARLRGQPQHF
CDR3nt: TGCAGTGCTAGAGATCGGGTGGCTCGCCTTCGGGGACAGCCCCAGCATTTT

j_gene: TRBJ2-1
d_gene: TRBD2
abundance: -
v_gene: TRBV7-2
CDR3aa: CASSPLRGGTNEQFF
CDR3nt: TGTGCCAGCAGCCCCCTCCGGGGGGGGACCAATGAGCAGTTCTTC

j_gene: TRBJ2-1
d_gene: -
abundance: -
v_gene: TRBV7-9
CDR3aa: CASSPLRPNEQFF
CDR3nt: TGTGCCAGCAGCCCTTTACGGCCTAACGAGCAGTTCTTC

j_gene: TRBJ2-3
d_gene: TRBD2
abundance: -
v_gene: TRBV27
CDR3aa: CASGTSGRGGTDTQYF
CDR3nt: TGTGCCAGCGGGACTAGCGGGAGGGGCGGCACAGATACGCAGTATTTT

j_gene: TRBJ2-1
d_gene: -
abundance: few
v_gene: TRBV20-1
CDR3aa: CSARSATAKSYNEQFF
CDR3nt: TGCAGTGCTAGATCGGCGACAGCTAAAAGTTACAATGAGCAGTTCTTC

j_gene: TRBJ1-5
d_gene: -
abundance: many
v_gene: TRBV12-3/TRBV12-4
CDR3aa: CASSPRGGGNQPQHF
CDR3nt: TGTGCCAGCAGCCCTCGAGGCGGGGGGAATCAGCCCCAGCATTTT

j_gene: TRBJ1-1
d_gene: -
abundance: many
v_gene: TRBV10-3
CDR3aa: CAISESTQRREAEAFF
CDR3nt: TGTGCCATCAGTGAGTCGACCCAACGCAGGGAAGCTGAAGCTTTCTTT

j_gene: TRBJ2-3
d_gene: -
abundance: many
v_gene: TRBV28
CDR3aa: CASSSQIHQPSTDTQYF
CDR3nt: TGTGCCAGCAGTTCCCAGATCCACCAACCCAGCACAGATACGCAGTATTTT

j_gene: TRBJ1-6
d_gene: -
abundance: many
v_gene: TRBV6-1
CDR3aa: CASRGAILAYNSPLHF
CDR3nt: TGTGCCAGCAGGGGCGCAATTCTGGCATATAATTCACCCCTCCACTTT

j_gene: TRBJ2-3
d_gene: -
abundance: few
v_gene: TRBV6-1
CDR3aa: CASGAGSTSTDTQYF
CDR3nt: TGTGCGAGTGGGGCGGGCTCGACGAGCACAGATACGCAGTATTTT

j_gene: TRBJ2-3
d_gene: -
abundance: few
v_gene: TRBV6-5
CDR3aa: CASSYSKRVIPDTQYF
CDR3nt: TGTGCCAGCAGTTACTCGAAACGGGTGATCCCAGATACGCAGTATTTT

j_gene: TRBJ2-7
d_gene: -
abundance: few
v_gene: TRBV29-1
CDR3aa: CSVWDRGSYEQYF
CDR3nt: TGCAGCGTGTGGGACCGGGGCTCCTACGAGCAGTACTTC

j_gene: TRBJ2-1
d_gene: -
abundance: few
v_gene: TRBV9
CDR3aa: CASSSLQNGEQFF
CDR3nt: TGTGCCAGCAGCTCCCTGCAGAACGGTGAGCAGTTCTTC

j_gene: TRBJ2-1
d_gene: -
abundance: many
v_gene: TRBV20-1
CDR3aa: CSASDNEQFF
CDR3nt: TGCAGTGCTAGTGACAATGAGCAGTTCTTC

j_gene: TRBJ1-1
d_gene: -
abundance: few
v_gene: TRBV19
CDR3aa: CASSIRPNTEAFF
CDR3nt: TGTGCCAGTAGTATTCGACCCAACACTGAAGCTTTCTTT

j_gene: TRBJ2-5
d_gene: -
abundance: many
v_gene: TRBV7-8
CDR3aa: CASSLKPGAGTQYF
CDR3nt: TGTGCCAGCAGCTTAAAGCCAGGGGCAGGGACCCAGTACTTC

j_gene: TRBJ2-5
d_gene: -
abundance: many
v_gene: TRBV5-1
CDR3aa: CASSYGSGKGETQYF
CDR3nt: TGCGCCAGCAGCTACGGTTCAGGGAAGGGAGAGACCCAGTACTTC

j_gene: TRBJ2-1
d_gene: TRBD2
abundance: few
v_gene: TRBV29-1
CDR3aa: CSVEGYRASGRGEQFF
CDR3nt: TGCAGCGTTGAAGGTTATCGGGCTAGCGGGAGAGGTGAGCAGTTCTTC

j_gene: TRBJ1-1
d_gene: -
abundance: -
v_gene: TRBV12-3/TRBV12-4
CDR3aa: CASSPNGLLNTEAFF
CDR3nt: TGTGCCAGCAGTCCCAATGGACTGTTGAACACTGAAGCTTTCTTT

j_gene: TRBJ2-2
d_gene: -
abundance: -
v_gene: TRBV7-2
CDR3aa: CASSRRSSNTGELFF
CDR3nt: TGTGCCAGCAGCAGGCGGTCCTCGAACACCGGGGAGCTGTTTTTT

j_gene: TRBJ2-3
d_gene: -
abundance: many
v_gene: TRBV12-3/TRBV12-4
CDR3aa: CASSLGSRAQYF
CDR3nt: TGTGCCAGCAGTTTAGGGTCTAGAGCGCAGTATTTT

j_gene: TRBJ2-7
d_gene: -
abundance: many
v_gene: TRBV20-1
CDR3aa: CSAGGETDYYEQYF
CDR3nt: TGCAGTGCTGGGGGCGAAACCGATTATTACGAGCAGTACTTC

j_gene: TRBJ1-5
d_gene: -
abundance: many
v_gene: TRBV6-4
CDR3aa: CASSDGPNQPQHF
CDR3nt: TGTGCCAGCAGTGACGGCCCCAATCAGCCCCAGCATTTT

j_gene: TRBJ1-1
d_gene: -
abundance: many
v_gene: TRBV7-8
CDR3aa: CASSPGTSTEAFF
CDR3nt: TGTGCCAGCAGCCCCGGAACAAGCACTGAAGCTTTCTTT

j_gene: TRBJ2-3
d_gene: -
abundance: few
v_gene: TRBV5-6
CDR3aa: CASSLSGQSTDTQYF
CDR3nt: TGTGCCAGCAGCTTATCGGGACAAAGCACAGATACGCAGTATTTT

j_gene: TRBJ2-7
d_gene: TRBD2
abundance: -
v_gene: TRBV7-9
CDR3aa: CASSLVAGTSGRLYEQYF
CDR3nt: TGTGCCAGCAGCTTAGTAGCTGGGACTAGCGGGAGACTCTACGAGCAGTACTTC

j_gene: TRBJ2-1
d_gene: -
abundance: -
v_gene: TRBV4-2
CDR3aa: CASSQEVRSYNEQFF
CDR3nt: TGTGCCAGCAGCCAAGAGGTTCGCTCCTACAATGAGCAGTTCTTC

j_gene: TRBJ2-5
d_gene: TRBD2
abundance: many
v_gene: TRBV28
CDR3aa: CASSLLRGGPRETQYF
CDR3nt: TGTGCCAGCAGTTTATTGAGGGGAGGGCCGCGAGAGACCCAGTACTTC

j_gene: TRBJ1-2
d_gene: -
abundance: many
v_gene: TRBV12-3/TRBV12-4
CDR3aa: CASSLGGRAGGYTF
CDR3nt: TGTGCCAGCAGTTTAGGTGGAAGGGCCGGGGGCTACACCTTC

j_gene: TRBJ1-5
d_gene: -
abundance: few
v_gene: TRBV6-2/TRBV6-3
CDR3aa: CASSYSSGHISNQPQHF
CDR3nt: TGTGCCAGCAGTTACTCGTCGGGGCACATAAGCAATCAGCCCCAGCATTTT

j_gene: TRBJ2-5
d_gene: -
abundance: many
v_gene: TRBV11-1
CDR3aa: CASSTGIQETQYF
CDR3nt: TGTGCCAGCAGCACCGGCATCCAAGAGACCCAGTACTTC

j_gene: TRBJ1-3
d_gene: TRBD1
abundance: -
v_gene: TRBV20-1
CDR3aa: CSARDPRTGKGNTIYF
CDR3nt: TGCAGTGCTAGAGACCCCCGGACAGGGAAAGGAAACACCATATATTTT

j_gene: TRBJ1-6
d_gene: TRBD1
abundance: many
v_gene: TRBV3-1
CDR3aa: CASSQQGAHSPLHF
CDR3nt: TGTGCCAGCAGCCAACAGGGGGCTCATTCACCCCTCCACTTT

j_gene: TRBJ2-3
d_gene: -
abundance: many
v_gene: TRBV7-3
CDR3aa: CASSWLPSTDTQYF
CDR3nt: TGTGCCAGCAGCTGGCTTCCTAGCACAGATACGCAGTATTTT

j_gene: TRBJ1-4
d_gene: -
abundance: few
v_gene: TRBV4-2
CDR3aa: CASRQSDEKLFF
CDR3nt: TGTGCCAGCAGACAAAGCGATGAAAAACTGTTTTTT

j_gene: TRBJ1-1
d_gene: TRBD1
abundance: few
v_gene: TRBV4-1
CDR3aa: CASSQDRILMNTEAFF
CDR3nt: TGCGCCAGCAGCCAGGACAGGATACTCATGAACACTGAAGCTTTCTTT

j_gene: TRBJ1-1
d_gene: -
abundance: many
v_gene: TRBV28
CDR3aa: CASSFTGKTMNTEAFF
CDR3nt: TGTGCCAGCAGTTTTACGGGGAAGACAATGAACACTGAAGCTTTCTTT

j_gene: TRBJ1-1
d_gene: -
abundance: few
v_gene: TRBV7-9
CDR3aa: CASSSNLRDTEAFF
CDR3nt: TGTGCCAGCAGTTCCAACCTCCGCGACACTGAAGCTTTCTTT

j_gene: TRBJ2-7
d_gene: -
abundance: -
v_gene: TRBV5-1
CDR3aa: CASSASDSLTEQYF
CDR3nt: TGCGCCAGCAGCGCCTCGGACTCCCTGACGGAGCAGTACTTC

j_gene: TRBJ2-5
d_gene: -
abundance: many
v_gene: TRBV7-2
CDR3aa: CASSLWPGETQYF
CDR3nt: TGTGCCAGCAGCTTATGGCCAGGCGAGACCCAGTACTTC

j_gene: TRBJ1-1
d_gene: -
abundance: many
v_gene: TRBV20-1
CDR3aa: CSQYLNWNTEAFF
CDR3nt: TGCAGCCAATACCTCAACTGGAACACTGAAGCTTTCTTT

j_gene: TRBJ2-1
d_gene: -
abundance: -
v_gene: TRBV9
CDR3aa: CASSVDGTYNEQFF
CDR3nt: TGTGCCAGCAGCGTAGACGGGACCTACAATGAGCAGTTCTTC

j_gene: TRBJ1-2
d_gene: -
abundance: -
v_gene: TRBV4-2
CDR3aa: CASSQELLPGRDGYTF
CDR3nt: TGTGCCAGCAGCCAAGAACTACTACCAGGGAGGGATGGCTACACCTTC

j_gene: TRBJ2-3
d_gene: TRBD2
abundance: few
v_gene: TRBV24-1
CDR3aa: CATSEGTSGSTDTQYF
CDR3nt: TGTGCCACCAGTGAAGGGACTAGCGGGAGTACAGATACGCAGTATTTT

j_gene: TRBJ2-7
d_gene: -
abundance: many
v_gene: TRBV27
CDR3aa: CASSPQGWVFHSYEQYF
CDR3nt: TGTGCCAGCAGTCCCCAGGGGTGGGTTTTTCACTCCTACGAGCAGTACTTC

j_gene: TRBJ1-6
d_gene: TRBD1
abundance: few
v_gene: TRBV12-3/TRBV12-4
CDR3aa: CASSITGGNSPLHF
CDR3nt: TGTGCCAGCAGTATAACAGGGGGCAACTCACCCCTCCACTTT